The entry below describes one TCR beta chain. Its antigen has not been determined. The germline gene is not matched at one end of the junction; a read error may be the cause. TCR repertoires of sorted CD4+ and CD8+ blood T cells from severe aplastic anemia patients and healthy subjects were deep-sequenced in the study. Ficoll-Paque density gradient centrifugation was used to isolate peripheral blood mononuclear cells. Before DNA extraction, CD4+ and CD8+ T cells were sorted by FACS or by magnetic beads. Genomic DNA was used as template for profiling of TCR beta VDJ combinations and CDR3 sequences. TCR repertoire sequencing was run on an Illumina HiSeq 2000. The study's own analysis went as follows. Repertoire assessment relied on Simpson's diversity index, CDR3 size and DJ length profiles, and TRBV/TRBJ rearrangement plots. Whichever DNA sequence was most abundant in the deep sequencing data was defined as the immunodominant clone. CDR3 amino acid sequences were screened for sharing across subjects and were compared with published repertoires and the VDJdb database. TCRdb trimmed public reads at Q25 via fastp, called clones via MiXCR and kept in-frame beta chains. Rows merge per CDR3 protein into single entries with the most common DNA and genes. TCRdb, not the authors, supplied the V and J calls. Within this sample are about 42,000 distinct CDR3 sequences, with 68% of them counted one time only. The ten largest clones represent under 25% of the sample.

The sample belongs to a study of CD8+CD57+ T cells in acquired aplastic anemia (dated by TCRdb to 2017 to 2018). Regarding the study in general: A mean of about 3.2 ug of DNA, ranging from roughly 0.19 to 27.4 ug, was extracted from sorted CD4+ and CD8+ cells. For healthy donor samples, the average read count was about 10.8 million for CD4+ cells and approximately 12 million for CD8+ cells. Study-level results and caveats: No significant difference in CD8+ Simpson's diversity was found between patients and healthy controls (P=0.060). Although some 28 CD8+ CDR3 sequences were shared by patients and controls, these sequences appeared highly expressed in patients and within the immunodominant clones of patients.

This TCR derives from a human donor in good health, serving as a control. Sequences were obtained from sorted CD4+, CD8+, or CD8+CD57+ T cells (not recorded which) from PBMCs.

The bases read TGTGCCACCCCCGGGCCCAGGACAGGGGCCTACGAGCGGTACTTC. It translates as CATPGPRTGAYERYF. This receptor chain uses TRBV24-1 and TRBJ2-7; 9 junctional bases match TRBD1. The CDR3 has 15 amino acids, counting the end cysteine and phenylalanine. This entry keeps only the CDR3 DNA: 45 bases, framed from base 1. In the germline V gene, CDR1 corresponds to KGHDR and CDR2 to SFDVKD.